The rows below give T cell receptor beta chains drawn from one sample of a study of long-term antiretroviral therapy in people with HIV. Generated by immunoSEQ multiplex PCR, the TCRdb table keeps only in-frame clones and is missing some. Of about 15,000 clones listed, roughly 80% are singletons. The sample here was unsorted PBMCs, taken just before starting antiretroviral therapy. The origin of the receptors is a man aged 40-55 years with HIV. Both conserved end residues are part of each CDR3. A D gene is named only where the DNA matches it firmly. Clone size is given for some rows only: seen once, a few or many times, or a class if the clone is expanded.

CDR3 protein | CDR3 DNA | clone size | V gene | D gene | J gene
CAWSIAVSGAYNSPLHF | TGTGCCTGGAGTATAGCCGTGAGCGGGGCTTATAATTCACCCCTCCACTTT | - | TRBV30 | - | TRBJ1-6
CAISQLAGQEGGTQYF | TGTGCCATCAGTCAACTAGCGGGCCAAGAAGGGGGTACGCAGTATTTT | - | TRBV10-3 | TRBD2 | TRBJ2-3
CATSRAGTSDGYTF | TGTGCCACCAGCAGGGCAGGGACATCGGATGGCTACACCTTC | - | TRBV15 | - | TRBJ1-2
CASSLGTGGDEQYF | TGCGCCAGCAGCTTGGGGACAGGGGGAGACGAGCAGTACTTC | - | TRBV5-1 | TRBD1 | TRBJ2-7
CASRALAGVEGEQFF | TGTGCCAGCAGAGCTCTAGCGGGGGTTGAGGGTGAGCAGTTCTTC | - | TRBV5-6 | TRBD2 | TRBJ2-1
CASTPPGSPNYGYTF | TGTGCCAGTACCCCGCCGGGCAGTCCTAACTATGGCTACACCTTC | - | TRBV19 | - | TRBJ1-2
CASSPPPAANTIYF | TGTGCCAGCTCACCACCCCCGGCAGCGAACACCATATATTTT | - | TRBV18 | - | TRBJ1-3
CASSDVFPTVVGARSEQYF | TGTGCCAGCAGTGATGTGTTCCCTACCGTGGTGGGGGCCCGCAGCGAGCAGTACTTC | - | TRBV6-1 | - | TRBJ2-7
CASSLYSNEQFF | TGTGCCAGCAGCTTGTATTCTAATGAGCAGTTCTTC | - | TRBV9 | - | TRBJ2-1
CASRGTSGVSTDTQYF | TGCGCCAGCAGAGGGACTAGCGGGGTCAGCACAGATACGCAGTATTTT | - | TRBV5-1 | TRBD2 | TRBJ2-3
CAWSVGPSGYNEQFF | TGTGCCTGGAGTGTCGGGCCTAGCGGATACAATGAGCAGTTCTTC | - | TRBV30 | TRBD2 | TRBJ2-1
CASSVEAETYEQYF | TGTGCCAGCAGCGTAGAGGCAGAGACCTACGAGCAGTACTTC | - | TRBV9 | - | TRBJ2-7
CASSSLGTVTDTQYF | TGTGCCAGCAGCTCTTTAGGGACAGTCACAGATACGCAGTATTTT | - | TRBV7-9 | TRBD1 | TRBJ2-3
CASSDYGDRVDYEQYF | TGTGCCAGCAGCGACTATGGTGACAGGGTGGACTACGAGCAGTACTTC | - | TRBV7-9 | TRBD1 | TRBJ2-7
CASSHRLSLGQGRGETQYF | TGCGCCAGCAGCCATCGTCTTTCATTAGGACAGGGCAGGGGGGAGACCCAGTACTTC | - | TRBV4-1 | TRBD1 | TRBJ2-5
CASSLEWAGSMGTGELFF | TGTGCCAGCAGCTTGGAGTGGGCGGGCTCGATGGGGACCGGGGAGCTGTTTTTT | - | TRBV5-5 | - | TRBJ2-2
CASGLSGAVGGYTF | TGTGCTAGTGGTCTGTCGGGGGCAGTTGGGGGCTACACCTTC | - | TRBV12-5 | - | TRBJ1-2
CASSFSGGMNTEAFF | TGCGCCAGCAGCTTCTCAGGGGGCATGAACACTGAAGCTTTCTTT | - | TRBV5-1 | TRBD1 | TRBJ1-1
CASSSQGAAGYTEAFF | TGTGCCAGCAGCTCACAGGGGGCAGCTGGGTACACTGAAGCTTTCTTT | - | TRBV27 | TRBD1 | TRBJ1-1
CASSPDRGTNYGYTF | TGCGCCAGCAGCCCTGACAGGGGCACCAACTATGGCTACACCTTC | - | TRBV4-1 | TRBD1 | TRBJ1-2
CASSQALGPANTGELFF | TGTGCCAGCTCACAGGCTTTGGGACCGGCGAACACCGGGGAGCTGTTTTTT | - | TRBV18 | - | TRBJ2-2
CASSSTMGEKLFF | TGTGCCAGCAGTTCGACAATGGGGGAAAAACTGTTTTTT | - | TRBV7-2 | - | TRBJ1-4
CASSTWDSNTEAFF | TGTGCCAGCAGTACCTGGGACTCGAACACTGAAGCTTTCTTT | - | TRBV7-9 | - | TRBJ1-1
CASSPFDGSEAFF | TGTGCCAGCAGCCCATTCGACGGCTCTGAAGCTTTCTTT | - | TRBV9 | - | TRBJ1-1
CASSPSSGTGIYGYTF | TGTGCCAGCAGTCCATCTTCCGGGACAGGGATCTATGGCTACACCTTC | - | TRBV2 | TRBD1 | TRBJ1-2
CASSPDPAVAYGYTF | TGTGCCAGCAGCCCGGACCCGGCAGTAGCCTATGGCTACACCTTC | few | TRBV5-4 | - | TRBJ1-2
CASRDRAGENTGELFF | TGCGCCAGCCGGGACCGGGCGGGGGAGAACACCGGGGAGCTGTTTTTT | - | TRBV4-1 | TRBD2 | TRBJ2-2
CASSYEGRLNTEAFF | TGTGCCAGCAGTTACGAGGGTAGGTTGAACACTGAAGCTTTCTTT | - | TRBV6-6 | - | TRBJ1-1
CSVEGGETQYF | TGCAGCGTTGAGGGAGGCGAGACCCAGTACTTC | - | TRBV29-1 | - | TRBJ2-5
CASSEGQPQHF | TGTGCCAGCAGTGAAGGTCAGCCCCAGCATTTT | few | TRBV6-1 | - | TRBJ1-5
CASSYSAPNYGYTF | TGTGCCAGCAGTTACTCGGCGCCTAACTATGGCTACACCTTC | - | TRBV6-6 | - | TRBJ1-2
CATRPPGNSNQPQHF | TGTGCCACCCGCCCCCCGGGGAATAGCAATCAGCCCCAGCATTTT | - | TRBV15 | - | TRBJ1-5
CASSFSPADTQYF | TGCGCCAGCAGTTTTTCCCCGGCAGATACGCAGTATTTT | - | TRBV10-1 | - | TRBJ2-3
CASRTGSYNEQFF | TGTGCCAGCCGAACGGGGTCCTACAATGAGCAGTTCTTC | - | TRBV5-4 | - | TRBJ2-1
CAWTPAGFYNEQFF | TGTGCCTGGACCCCGGCGGGCTTCTACAATGAGCAGTTCTTC | once | TRBV30 | - | TRBJ2-1
CASSAPSSNSPLHF | TGTGCCAGCAGCGCCCCGTCGTCTAATTCACCCCTCCACTTT | - | TRBV6-1 | - | TRBJ1-6
CAWSGTDYSNQPQHF | TGTGCCTGGAGTGGGACAGATTATAGCAATCAGCCCCAGCATTTT | once | TRBV30 | - | TRBJ1-5
CASSTLNRENTQYF | TGTGCCAGCAGTACCCTGAACAGGGAGAATACGCAGTATTTT | - | TRBV6-1 | - | TRBJ2-3
CASSLRDSGANVLTF | TGTGCCAGCAGCTTAAGGGACTCTGGGGCCAACGTCCTGACTTTC | - | TRBV7-9 | - | TRBJ2-6
CASTLPGGIYNEQFF | TGTGCCAGCACCTTGCCAGGGGGCATCTACAATGAGCAGTTCTTC | - | TRBV2 | TRBD1 | TRBJ2-1
CASSLGQGDPPLHF | TGCGCCAGCAGCTTGGGACAGGGGGATCCACCCCTCCACTTT | - | TRBV5-1 | TRBD1 | TRBJ1-6
CASSYEAGGGETQYF | TGTGCCAGCAGTTACGAGGCAGGGGGCGGAGAGACCCAGTACTTC | - | TRBV6-5 | TRBD1 | TRBJ2-5
CASSWDRYEETQYF | TGTGCCAGCAGTTGGGACAGGTATGAAGAGACCCAGTACTTC | - | TRBV6-6 | TRBD1 | TRBJ2-5
CAITDREMGLTEAFF | TGTGCCATCACGGACAGGGAAATGGGGCTCACTGAAGCTTTCTTT | - | TRBV10-3 | TRBD1 | TRBJ1-1
CASSLVGEAQYF | TGTGCCAGCAGCTTGGTTGGAGAGGCGCAGTATTTT | - | TRBV5-6 | - | TRBJ2-3
CASSEPEGTEAFF | TGTGCCAGCAGTGAACCCGAGGGGACTGAAGCTTTCTTT | - | TRBV2 | - | TRBJ1-1
CASGYSPTANYGYTF | TGTGCTAGTGGTTACTCCCCGACAGCTAACTATGGCTACACCTTC | - | TRBV12-5 | - | TRBJ1-2
CASSWGSGVPGNTIYF | TGTGCCAGCAGCTGGGGATCAGGGGTCCCTGGAAACACCATATATTTT | - | TRBV7-2 | - | TRBJ1-3
CASSWTDTGELFF | TGCGCCAGCAGTTGGACCGACACCGGGGAGCTGTTTTTT | - | TRBV5-1 | - | TRBJ2-2
CAWSEQNTEAFF | TGTGCCTGGAGTGAGCAGAACACTGAAGCTTTCTTT | - | TRBV30 | - | TRBJ1-1
CAWSGGTGGRNEQFF | TGTGCCTGGAGTGGCGGGACAGGGGGAAGGAATGAGCAGTTCTTC | - | TRBV30 | TRBD1 | TRBJ2-1
CAWSLASGGQTDTQYF | TGTGCCTGGAGTTTGGCTAGCGGGGGGCAAACAGATACGCAGTATTTT | - | TRBV30 | TRBD2 | TRBJ2-3
CASSEEALEGNEQFF | TGTGCCAGCAGTGAAGAAGCTCTGGAGGGCAATGAGCAGTTCTTC | - | TRBV2 | - | TRBJ2-1
CSVKGGNTEAFF | TGCAGCGTGAAGGGGGGGAACACTGAAGCTTTCTTT | large | TRBV29-1 | - | TRBJ1-1